Listed below are T cell receptor beta chains from one sample, sequenced in a study of immune evolution from preneoplasia to lung adenocarcinoma. Profiling relied on immunoSEQ multiplex PCR, and the TCRdb table lists in-frame clones only, not all of them. The sample records approximately 4,900 clones, about 80% being singletons. The material sequenced was FFPE minimally invasive lung adenocarcinoma tissue. These receptors originate from a person aged 70 to 85 with lung adenocarcinoma. Each CDR3 is given with its conserved first and last residue. A D gene is named only where the DNA matches it firmly. Clone size, where shown, is once, few, many, or a class for clones that have expanded.

once	13	TRBV28	.	TRBJ1-1	CASTRPGTRAAFF	TGTGCCAGCACCCGACCGGGGACGAGGGCAGCTTTCTTT
.	15	TRBV25-1	TRBD1	TRBJ1-2	CASSEWGQVIAGYTF	TGTGCCAGCAGTGAATGGGGACAGGTTATTGCTGGCTACACCTTC
.	17	TRBV10-2	.	TRBJ2-3	CASSEVPVAGVTDTQYF	TGCGCCAGCAGTGAAGTTCCAGTTGCCGGGGTCACAGATACGCAGTATTTT
.	15	TRBV7-3	.	TRBJ2-1	CASSLGPSSYNEQFF	TGTGCCAGCAGCTTAGGACCCAGCTCCTACAATGAGCAGTTCTTC
.	16	TRBV18	TRBD2	TRBJ2-1	CASSPASGVSYNEQFF	TGTGCCAGCTCACCCGCTAGCGGGGTCTCCTACAATGAGCAGTTCTTC
.	14	TRBV5-6	.	TRBJ2-5	CASSLAGFRETQYF	TGTGCCAGCAGCTTGGCCGGGTTCCGGGAGACCCAGTACTTC
once	13	TRBV14	TRBD1	TRBJ2-7	CASSRRTGFEQYF	TGTGCCAGCAGCCGAAGGACAGGTTTCGAGCAGTACTTC
.	13	TRBV4-2	TRBD1	TRBJ2-7	CASSEQGVYEQYF	TGTGCCAGCAGCGAACAGGGGGTCTACGAGCAGTACTTC
.	15	TRBV15	.	TRBJ2-3	CATSSSQGEGDTQYF	TGTGCCACCAGCAGCTCACAGGGAGAAGGAGATACGCAGTATTTT
.	14	TRBV5-1	TRBD2	TRBJ2-4	CASSLPGGLNIQYF	TGCGCCAGCAGCTTGCCGGGGGGTTTAAACATTCAGTACTTC
.	16	TRBV5-6	TRBD2	TRBJ2-5	CASSLWAGGPQETQYF	TGTGCCAGCAGCTTATGGGCGGGGGGGCCCCAAGAGACCCAGTACTTC
.	14	TRBV5-1	.	TRBJ2-3	CASSPPLPTDTQYF	TGCGCCAGCAGCCCGCCTCTCCCGACAGATACGCAGTATTTT
.	14	TRBV10-2	TRBD1	TRBJ1-2	CASSESRQGDGYTF	TGCGCCAGCAGTGAGTCGAGACAGGGGGACGGCTACACCTTC
once	14	TRBV6-5	TRBD1	TRBJ2-7	CASSRQGSTYEQYF	TGTGCCAGCAGTCGACAGGGGTCCACCTACGAGCAGTACTTC
.	16	TRBV6-5	.	TRBJ1-4	CASSYSVDPPNEKLFF	TGTGCCAGCAGTTACTCGGTGGATCCCCCGAATGAAAAACTGTTTTTT
.	14	TRBV5-1	.	TRBJ2-7	CASSLGSGSYEQYF	TGCGCCAGCAGCTTGGGATCAGGCTCCTACGAGCAGTACTTC
.	13	TRBV29-1	.	TRBJ2-7	CSVGIGNGYEQYF	TGCAGCGTAGGTATCGGGAACGGCTACGAGCAGTACTTC
.	15	TRBV11-2	.	TRBJ2-1	CASRRGALRSNEQFF	TGTGCCAGCAGGAGGGGCGCCCTAAGGTCGAATGAGCAGTTCTTC
.	14	TRBV18	TRBD2	TRBJ2-1	CASSSGTSSYEQFF	TGTGCCAGCTCATCCGGGACTAGTAGCTATGAGCAGTTCTTC
.	15	TRBV5-1	.	TRBJ1-3	CASSTATGSGNTIYF	TGCGCCAGCAGCACAGCAACAGGGTCTGGAAACACCATATATTTT
.	16	TRBV11-2	TRBD1	TRBJ2-7	CASSPRGWSGVPEQYF	TGTGCCAGCAGCCCCAGGGGGTGGAGCGGAGTTCCCGAGCAGTACTTC
.	12	TRBV18	.	TRBJ2-1	CASSPQGNEQFF	TGTGCCAGCTCACCACAGGGCAATGAGCAGTTCTTC
.	15	TRBV4-3	TRBD1	TRBJ1-2	CASSQDTGVWNGYTF	TGCGCCAGCAGCCAAGATACAGGGGTTTGGAATGGCTACACCTTC
large	14	TRBV5-1	TRBD1	TRBJ1-3	CASSVQGTGNTIYF	TGCGCCAGCAGCGTACAGGGGACTGGAAACACCATATATTTT
.	15	TRBV9	TRBD2	TRBJ2-5	CASSVSGGDQETQYF	TGTGCCAGCAGCGTTAGCGGGGGAGACCAAGAGACCCAGTACTTC
.	12	TRBV7-9	.	TRBJ1-1	CASSSGSERAFF	TGTGCCAGCAGCTCAGGGTCGGAAAGGGCTTTCTTT
.	14	TRBV14	.	TRBJ1-1	CASSPDRENTEAFF	TGTGCCAGCAGCCCCGACAGAGAGAACACTGAAGCTTTCTTT
.	15	TRBV15	TRBD1	TRBJ2-3	CATSVGTGGRDTQYF	TGTGCCACCAGCGTCGGGACAGGGGGCAGAGATACGCAGTATTTT
.	15	TRBV9	.	TRBJ1-5	CASSVGGETNQPQHF	TGTGCCAGCAGCGTAGGTGGGGAGACCAATCAGCCCCAGCATTTT
.	17	TRBV21-1	.	TRBJ2-7	CASSKAGTSGDSYEQYF	TGTGCCAGCAGCAAAGCGGGGACTAGCGGGGACTCCTACGAGCAGTACTTC
.	15	TRBV7-8	TRBD1	TRBJ2-7	CASSSERTGLNEQYF	TGTGCCAGCAGCTCGGAAAGGACAGGGCTGAACGAGCAGTACTTC